The 24 T cell receptor beta chains below were found in one sample sequenced in a study of identifying expanded T cells in peripheral blood. Data came from immunoSEQ multiplex PCR; TCRdb stores just in-frame clones and leaves some out. The sample has some 76,000 clones; 90% are singletons. Sequencing used blood. The receptors derive from a person aged 18 to 75 in good health.

The chain combines TRBV5-6 with TRBJ1-2; 8 bases line up with TRBD1. Losses at the gene ends were 4 bases for V and 8 bases for J; bases not matched to a gene: 13. Germline-derived CDR1 and CDR2 are SGHDT and YYEEEE. The CDR3 totals 15 residues. CDR3 bases: TGTGCCAGCAGCGTCCCGGGACAGGCAACTATCGGCTACACCTTC. It specifies CASSVPGQATIGYTF.

The chain combines TRBV2 with TRBJ2-1; 7 bases fit TRBD2. This CDR3 spans 14 amino acids. Germline trimming cut 8 bases from V and 2 bases from J; bases unmatched to any gene: 6. Germline V gene lookup returns CDR1 SNHLY and CDR2 FYNNEI. The CDR3 region is CASDLAAAYNEQFF. For the CDR3, the DNA is TGTGCCAGCGACCTAGCGGCTGCCTACAATGAGCAGTTCTTC.

This clone came up once. The chain employs TRBV5-1 and TRBJ2-3; D gene ambiguous. The CDR3 is 12 amino acids. Germline V gene lookup returns CDR1 SGHRS and CDR2 YFSETQ. The V end lost 6 bases, the J end lost 5 bases, and 10 bases lay between the germline ends. The CDR3 sequence is CASMDGRDTQYF. CDR3 nucleotide sequence: TGCGCCAGCATGGACGGTCGAGATACGCAGTATTTT.

Turning to this clone: The junction does not match germline at one end; this may be a read error. The chain uses TRBV9 and TRBJ2-2; D gene unclear. Per germline, CDR1 SGDLS and CDR2 YYNGEE. CDR3 size: 15 residues. CDR3 DNA sequence: TGTGCCGGCAGCATTTCGCGGTCGAACACCGGGGAGCTGTTTTTT. Protein sequence: CAGSISRSNTGELFF.

The gene calls are TRBV6-5 and TRBJ2-1; TRBD2 aligns across 11 bases. V shed 6 bases and J 6 bases; nucleotides not matched to a gene: 7. Germline assignment: CDR1 MNHEY and CDR2 SVGAGI. The CDR3 spans 15 residues. CDR3 bases: TGTGCCAGCAGGCGAACTAGCGGGGGAATCAATGAGCAGTTCTTC. This encodes CASRRTSGGINEQFF.

V gene TRBV28 combines with J gene TRBJ1-2; D is unresolved. Trimming left V 3 bases short and J 5 bases short, with 7 bases between. This CDR3 has 12 amino acids. The V gene's germline CDR1 is MDHEN and CDR2 SYDVKM. The CDR3 reads CASSFVQYGYTF. The CDR3 nucleotides are TGTGCCAGCAGTTTTGTACAGTATGGCTACACCTTC.

The V call is TRBV6-5, the J call TRBJ1-4, with a possible D match to TRBD1 (5 bases). The CDR3 is made up of 11 amino acids. The germline V and J ends were trimmed by 5 bases and 7 bases, with 5 bases remaining between them. Per germline, CDR1 MNHEY and CDR2 SVGAGI. CDR3 sequence reads: CASSGGEKLFF. The CDR3 nucleotides are TGTGCCAGCAGTGGGGGTGAAAAACTGTTTTTT.

The genes are TRBV7-2 and TRBJ2-5; 9 positions agree with TRBD2. The CDR3 is made up of 18 amino acids. Trimming cost V 3 bases and J 0 bases; bases outside gene matches: 11. Per germline, CDR1 SGHTA and CDR2 FQGNSA. In DNA, the CDR3 is TGTGCCAGCAGCTTTGACCCTACAGCGGGGGGCAACCAAGAGACCCAGTACTTC. Protein sequence: CASSFDPTAGGNQETQYF.

The CDR3 sequence is CATSRDKDTQYF. CDR3 nucleotide sequence: TGTGCCACCAGCAGAGACAAAGATACGCAGTATTTT. The chain uses TRBV15 and TRBJ2-3; the D is unclear. CDR3 length: 12 residues. Germline CDR1 and CDR2: LNHNV and YYDKDF (reference sequence). Trimming left V 0 bases short and J 5 bases short, with 3 bases between.

The rearrangement uses TRBV18 and TRBJ2-7, with TRBD1 matching 7 bases. The J segment lost 3 bases and the V segment lost 2 bases, leaving 7 bases of the junction unmatched. The CDR3 totals 15 residues. CDR1 is KGHSH and CDR2 is LQKENI in the germline V gene. The CDR3, as DNA: TGTGCCAGCTCACCAGAGGGGGCGCAGAGCTACGAGCAGTACTTC. Its protein is CASSPEGAQSYEQYF.

The genes are TRBV5-1 and TRBJ1-1; TRBD1 matches at 7 bases. There are 13 residues in the CDR3. The trim removed 0 bases at V and 5 bases at J, leaving 1 base unmatched. Germline CDR1 and CDR2: SGHRS and YFSETQ. CDR3 sequence (DNA): TGCGCCAGCAGCTTGGTGGGACAGACTGAAGCTTTCTTT. Protein: CASSLVGQTEAFF. The variable domain in full, completed from reference TRBV5-1 and TRBJ1-1, reads KAGVTQTPRYLIKTRGQQVTLSCSPISGHRSVSWYQQTPGQGLQFLFEYFSETQRNKGNFPGRFSGRQFSNSRSEMNVSTLELGDSALYLCASSLVGQTEAFFGQGTRLTVV.

The chain carries TRBV9 and TRBJ1-2, with a tentative D call TRBD1 (5 bases). The CDR3 extends over 12 amino acids. CDR1 and CDR2 (germline): SGDLS, YYNGEE. V was clipped by 0 bases and J by 13 bases, with 13 bases between them. The CDR3 nucleotides are TGTGCCAGCAGCGTAGAAGGCCAGGGCGGCACCTTC. This sequence encodes CASSVEGQGGTF.

This chain uses TRBV2 with TRBJ2-6; D not certain. From germline, CDR1 is SNHLY and CDR2 FYNNEI. Between the trimmed V and J ends, which lost 0 bases and 4 bases, there was a span of 10 bases. The CDR3 spans 16 residues. The CDR3 is CASSEAPSGGANVLTF. The CDR3 DNA follows: TGTGCCAGCAGTGAAGCGCCATCGGGCGGGGCCAACGTCCTGACTTTC.

As for this clone: Other DNA sequences within the sample encode an identical CDR3. V usage is TRBV5-1 and J usage is TRBJ2-7; TRBD2 agrees at 11 bases. Germline lookup yields CDR1 SGHRS and CDR2 YFSETQ. The CDR3 sequence is 15 residues long. J gave up 4 bases and V 4 bases, and 7 bases lay outside the gene matches. The CDR3, as DNA: TGCGCCAGCAGCCTGGGGACTAGCGGATTATACGAGCAGTACTTC. This translates into CASSLGTSGLYEQYF.

This rearrangement joins TRBV6-5 to TRBJ2-3; D not resolved. The germline V gene has CDR1 MNHEY and CDR2 SVGAGI. The CDR3 contains 14 residues. Trimming left V 5 bases short and J 2 bases short, with 11 bases between. This chain's CDR3 is CASSISPSTDTQYF. The CDR3 region has the DNA TGTGCCAGCAGTATATCTCCTTCCACAGATACGCAGTATTTT.

The chain recombines TRBV5-3 with TRBJ1-2; perhaps TRBD1 as D (6 bases). TRBV5-3 falls under the ORF class, with uncertain function. Trimming removed 9 bases at V and 1 base at J, with 10 bases between. The CDR3 consists of 12 residues. The CDR3 region is CAIGQNNYGYTF. In nucleotides, the CDR3 is TGTGCCATCGGACAGAATAACTATGGCTACACCTTC.

The CDR3: CASSPGTSGETQYF. CDR3 in DNA: TGTGCCAGCAGCCCCGGGACTAGCGGAGAGACCCAGTACTTC. This rearrangement joins TRBV7-9 to TRBJ2-5, with 11 bases matching TRBD2. The V gene end was trimmed by 5 bases and the J gene end by 4 bases; junction bases not matched to a gene: 3. Looked up from germline, CDR1 is SEHNR and CDR2 is FQNEAQ (reference sequence). This CDR3 spans 14 amino acids.

This chain connects TRBV28 to TRBJ1-2; 10 nucleotides match TRBD1. The V gene end was trimmed by 5 bases and the J gene end by 2 bases; junction bases not matched to a gene: 2. The germline gives CDR1 MDHEN, CDR2 SYDVKM. The CDR3 covers 14 residues. The CDR3 DNA reads TGTGCCAGCAGTCGGACAGGGGGAAACTATGGCTACACCTTC. This codes for CASSRTGGNYGYTF.

The chain carries TRBV5-6 and TRBJ1-3; D possibly corresponds to TRBD1 (6 bases). V gave up 2 bases and J gave up 2 bases, with 17 bases separating them. Germline V gene sequence: CDR1 SGHDT, CDR2 YYEEEE. This CDR3 region has 17 residues. CDR3 region: CASSFGGGLYPGNTIYF. For the CDR3, the DNA is TGTGCCAGCAGCTTCGGCGGGGGGCTGTATCCTGGAAACACCATATATTTT.

The chain recombines TRBV7-8 with TRBJ2-1, with unresolved D. Trimming shortened V by 1 base and J by 1 base, and 5 bases separated the two germline ends. The CDR3 runs 14 residues. Germline CDR1 SGHVS, CDR2 FQNEAQ. The CDR3 DNA follows: TGTGCCAGCAGCTTAGGCAGATCCTACAATGAGCAGTTCTTC. Translated: CASSLGRSYNEQFF.

V is TRBV5-4 and J is TRBJ2-7; D ambiguous. CDR1 is SGHNT, CDR2 YYREEE, per germline (reference sequence). V lost 1 base and J 6 bases, leaving 8 bases between the germline ends. The CDR3 is made up of 12 amino acids. Written as DNA, the CDR3 is TGTGCCAGCAGCTTGCGGTTTGGCGAGCAGTACTTC. Translation gives CASSLRFGEQYF.

This chain uses TRBV14 with TRBJ2-7; 7 nucleotides match TRBD2. Germline V CDR1 and CDR2: SGHDN, FVKESK. The CDR3 contains 18 residues. The trim removed 0 bases at V and 4 bases at J, leaving 15 bases unmatched. CDR3 nucleotide sequence: TGTGCCAGCAGCCAAGATTATGGAGAGGGACTAAGGAATTACGAGCAGTACTTC. As protein: CASSQDYGEGLRNYEQYF.

The chain carries TRBV19 and TRBJ1-4; 8 bases align to TRBD1. Germline V gene lookup returns CDR1 LNHDA and CDR2 SQIVND (reference sequence). V lost 7 bases, J lost 7 bases, and 8 bases stayed unmatched. The CDR3 is made up of 14 amino acids. The CDR3, as DNA: TGTGCCAGTATTGGGAGGACAGGGAGTGAAAAACTGTTTTTT. As protein: CASIGRTGSEKLFF.

V gene TRBV30 combines with J gene TRBJ1-2, with D possibly matching TRBD1 (5 bases). This CDR3 is built from 15 residues. Trimming stripped 2 bases from V and 1 base from J, with 14 bases between. The germline CDR1 and CDR2 sequences are GTSNPN and SVGIG (reference sequence). CDR3 nucleotide sequence: TGTGCCTGGAGTCGATCGGGGGTCTATAACTATGGCTACACCTTC. Translating it yields CAWSRSGVYNYGYTF.